The entry below describes one T cell receptor (beta chain). These data come from a study of blood T cell repertoires in COVID-19. For the study at large: Samples came from the United States, Italy and Spain, spanning acute and convalescent COVID-19. The analysed material was cDNA or gDNA that came from T cells, B-cell-depleted T cells, or PBMCs.

In the original analysis: Counts of nucleated cells, estimated from reference gene primer amplification, were obtained. The repertoire was sequenced with immunoSEQ multiplex PCR; TCRdb's copy has only in-frame clones and lacks some. V and J calls plus clone size are reproduced from that table; the DNA served to infer D and trimming. In the table there are 280,000 or so clones, 75% to 90% of which are singletons. This clonotype was obtained from a woman in her twenties or thirties who had recovered from COVID-19. Sequenced sample: peripheral blood.

The CDR3 here is CASSVDRVTEAFF. The CDR3 nucleotides are TGTGCCAGCAGCGTCGACAGGGTGACTGAAGCTTTCTTT. This chain connects TRBV21-1 to TRBJ1-1; the table's D call TRBD1 went unverified against the DNA. TRBV21-1 is tagged as a pseudogene. This CDR3 is 13 amino acids long.